These 29 T cell receptor beta chains came from one sample sequenced in a study of T cell responses to AZD1222 COVID-19 vaccine. The assay was immunoSEQ multiplex PCR, and TCRdb's table has in-frame clones only and misses some. In the table there are around 140,000 clones, approximately 89% of which are singletons. The input for sequencing was peripheral blood, taken 28 days after the second AZD1222 dose. These receptors came from an adult who received the AZD1222 COVID-19 vaccine.

The gene calls are TRBV6-2 or TRBV6-3 and TRBJ1-5; no clear D. The V end lost 5 bases, the J end lost 10 bases, and 21 bases lay between the germline ends. This CDR3 region has 15 residues. Germline values: CDR1 MNHEY, CDR2 SVGEGT. CDR3 region: CASSGGQAGLGPQHF. The CDR3 DNA reads as TGTGCCAGCAGTGGCGGGCAGGCCGGCTTAGGACCCCAGCATTTT.

There are many counts of this clone. This chain links TRBV2 with TRBJ2-5; 10 bases fit TRBD1. This CDR3 contains 15 residues. The junction had 6 bases not matched to a gene; V was cut back by 3 bases and J by 5 bases. Germline loops: CDR1 SNHLY, CDR2 FYNNEI. Here the CDR3 reads CASSDRQGASETQYF. As DNA, the CDR3 is TGTGCCAGCAGTGATAGACAGGGGGCGTCGGAGACCCAGTACTTC.

This sequence joins TRBV6-1 and TRBJ1-1; D might be TRBD1 (5 bases). The CDR3 is made up of 13 amino acids. The germline gives CDR1 MNHNS, CDR2 SASEGT. The germline V and J ends were trimmed by 2 bases and 5 bases, with 9 bases remaining between them. The CDR3: CASSEYGATEAFF. CDR3 coding DNA: TGTGCCAGCAGTGAATACGGGGCGACTGAAGCTTTCTTT.

This clone was seen more than once but under ten times. The CDR3 nucleotides read TGCGCCAGCAGCTGGGACCTGAACACTGAAGCTTTCTTT. As protein: CASSWDLNTEAFF. The rearrangement links TRBV5-1 to TRBJ1-1; possibly TRBD1 for D (5 bases). Trimming cost V 3 bases and J 0 bases, with 6 bases left between them. The length of the CDR3 is 13 residues. The germline gives CDR1 SGHRS, CDR2 YFSETQ.

The V and J genes are TRBV20-1 and TRBJ2-6; unclear D gene. Germline V gene sequence: CDR1 DFQATT, CDR2 SNEGSKA (reference sequence). V was shortened by 3 bases and J by 0 bases, with 9 bases between the two germline ends. The CDR3 length is 15 residues. As DNA, the CDR3 is TGCAGTGCTAGTCGGCCGGGCTCTGGGGCCAACGTCCTGACTTTC. Translating it yields CSASRPGSGANVLTF.

A single count supports this clone. This chain uses TRBV19 with TRBJ2-2, with D unresolved. The V gene lost 1 base and the J gene lost 6 bases, with 12 bases spanning the gap. The CDR3 covers 15 residues. The germline V gene encodes CDR1 LNHDA and CDR2 SQIVND (reference sequence). The CDR3 DNA follows: TGTGCCAGTAGTATAGCTCACCTCGGAGCCGGGGAGCTGTTTTTT. Encoded protein: CASSIAHLGAGELFF.

This chain uses TRBV10-2 with TRBJ1-1, with D perhaps matching TRBD1 (6 bases). Germline-derived CDR1 and CDR2 are WSHSY and SAAADI. CDR3 length: 13 residues. Between the trimmed V and J ends, which lost 0 bases and 6 bases, there was a span of 8 bases. The CDR3 here is CASSESGGPEAFF. In DNA, the CDR3 is TGCGCCAGCAGTGAGTCAGGGGGTCCTGAAGCTTTCTTT.

This clone was found once. The rearrangement joins TRBV7-9 to TRBJ2-3, with 7 bases aligning to TRBD1. CDR1 SEHNR and CDR2 FQNEAQ come from the germline V gene (reference sequence). The V and J ends lost 4 bases and 0 bases, in that order; junction bases with no gene match: 4. This CDR3 comprises 15 residues. The CDR3 DNA reads as TGTGCCAGCAGCTCTCCGGGACAGAGCACAGATACGCAGTATTTT. It yields the protein CASSSPGQSTDTQYF.

This chain joins TRBV30 and TRBJ2-3; D remains unclear. This CDR3 is built from 12 residues. The V end lost 0 bases, the J end lost 6 bases, and 7 bases lay between the germline ends. Germline V CDR1 and CDR2: GTSNPN, SVGIG (reference sequence). CDR3 nucleotides: TGTGCCTGGAGTGTGGCCGGGGATACGCAGTATTTT. This sequence encodes CAWSVAGDTQYF.

J is TRBJ1-5 and V is TRBV30, with D tentatively TRBD1 (6 bases). This CDR3 is built from 13 residues. V was clipped by 5 bases and J by 4 bases, with 12 bases between them. The germline V gene has CDR1 GTSNPN and CDR2 SVGIG (reference sequence). The CDR3 DNA is TGTGCCTGGGACGCAGGGGAGAATCAGCCCCAGCATTTT. Amino acid sequence: CAWDAGENQPQHF.

The genes are TRBV6-2 or TRBV6-3 and TRBJ2-2; D unresolved. V was shortened by 4 bases and J by 3 bases, with 6 bases between the two germline ends. The CDR3 sequence is 13 residues long. Per germline, CDR1 MNHEY and CDR2 SVGEGT. CDR3 residues: CASSFQHTGELFF. The CDR3 DNA reads TGTGCCAGCAGTTTCCAGCACACCGGGGAGCTGTTTTTT.

A few counts support this clone. The chain has TRBV7-6 and TRBJ2-7; 7 bases agree with TRBD2. This CDR3 comprises 17 residues. J gave up 6 bases and V 0 bases, and 14 bases lay outside the gene matches. Germline V gene sequence: CDR1 SGHVS, CDR2 FNYEAQ. CDR3 DNA: TGTGCCAGCAGCTTAGCCCCTCCTGGTGGGAGGGCCGGCGAGCAGTACTTC. It yields the protein CASSLAPPGGRAGEQYF. The variable domain in full, completed from reference TRBV7-6 and TRBJ2-7, reads GAGVSQSPRYKVTKRGQDVALRCDPISGHVSLYWYRQALGQGPEFLTYFNYEAQQDKSGLPNDRFSAERPEGSISTLTIQRTEQRDSAMYRCASSLAPPGGRAGEQYFGPGTRLTVT.

The rearrangement joins TRBV7-2 to TRBJ1-2; possibly TRBD1 for D (5 bases). Trimming cost V 5 bases and J 5 bases, with 21 bases left between them. Germline CDR1 SGHTA, CDR2 FQGNSA. This CDR3 is built from 16 residues. In nucleotides, the CDR3 is TGTGCCAGCAGCCCCGGGGGAGGGGTCTCTCCTTATGGCTACACCTTC. Its protein is CASSPGGGVSPYGYTF.

The V gene is TRBV27, the J gene TRBJ1-2; D ambiguous. The CDR3 is made up of 13 amino acids. Trimming took 5 bases from V and 4 from J, leaving 11 bases between them. Germline CDR1 reads MNHEY; CDR2 reads SMNVEV (reference sequence). The CDR3 loop is CASSPGVGYGYTF. CDR3 DNA: TGTGCCAGCAGTCCCGGGGTAGGCTATGGCTACACCTTC.

The CDR3 is CASSYRPYTDTQYF. The DNA of the CDR3 is TGTGCCAGCAGCTACCGCCCGTACACAGATACGCAGTATTTT. The chain has TRBV7-9 and TRBJ2-3, with D unclear. CDR3 length equals 14 residues. Germline V gene sequence: CDR1 SEHNR, CDR2 FQNEAQ (reference sequence). Trimming shortened V by 4 bases and J by 2 bases, and 10 bases separated the two germline ends.

The chain couples TRBV25-1 to TRBJ2-7; D assignment may be TRBD1 or TRBD2 (7 bases each). Germline lookup yields CDR1 MGHDK and CDR2 SYGVNS. V was clipped by 7 bases and J by 4 bases, with 11 bases between them. This CDR3 region has 12 residues. The CDR3 bases are TGTGCCAGCACAGGGGGGGTTTACGAGCAGTACTTC. This sequence encodes CASTGGVYEQYF.

V and J are TRBV9 and TRBJ2-1, with D possibly being TRBD1 or TRBD2 (5 bases each). V shed 0 bases and J shed 4 bases, with 20 bases lying between them. CDR1 is SGDLS, CDR2 YYNGEE, per germline. This CDR3 has 18 residues. The CDR3 is CASSVENRRVGVYNEQFF. CDR3 in DNA: TGTGCCAGCAGCGTAGAAAATCGTAGGGTGGGGGTTTACAATGAGCAGTTCTTC.

The table lists this clone with a few counts. The chain couples TRBV3-1 (or the pseudogene TRBV3-2) to TRBJ1-5; D is unresolved. CDR1 is LGHDT and CDR2 is YNNKEL in the germline V gene (reference sequence). Between the trimmed V and J ends, which lost 5 bases and 1 base, there was a span of 6 bases. The CDR3 extends over 13 amino acids. The CDR3 sequence is CASSWESNQPQHF. The CDR3 DNA follows: TGTGCCAGCAGCTGGGAGAGCAATCAGCCCCAGCATTTT.

This clone was seen only a few times. The V and J genes are TRBV6-4 and TRBJ2-5; D uncertain. Germline V lookup: CDR1 MRHNA, CDR2 SNTAGT. The CDR3 spans 10 residues. Trimming pared 1 base from V and 7 bases from J, leaving 1 base between. CDR3: CASSDWTQYF. The CDR3 region has the DNA TGTGCCAGCAGTGACTGGACCCAGTACTTC.

V and J are TRBV9 and TRBJ1-1, with a tentative D call TRBD1 (5 bases). Germline V gene sequence: CDR1 SGDLS, CDR2 YYNGEE. The CDR3 runs to 14 residues. Trimming pared 4 bases from V and 2 bases from J, leaving 12 bases between. The CDR3, as DNA: TGTGCCAGCAGCAGGGGAACGCATAACACTGAAGCTTTCTTT. Translated: CASSRGTHNTEAFF. Using reference TRBV9 and TRBJ1-1 for the parts outside the CDR3, the full variable domain is DSGVTQTPKHLITATGQRVTLRCSPRSGDLSVYWYQQSLDQGLQFLIQYYNGEERAKGNILERFSAQQFPDLHSELNLSSLELGDSALYFCASSRGTHNTEAFFGQGTRLTVV.

The chain joins TRBV6-5 to TRBJ2-3; D remains unclear. This CDR3 is 14 amino acids long. The germline V and J ends were trimmed by 0 bases and 3 bases, with 7 bases remaining between them. Germline CDR1 reads MNHEY; CDR2 reads SVGAGI. CDR3 DNA: TGTGCCAGCAGTTACTCGATTATAACAGATACGCAGTATTTT. Translated, it gives CASSYSIITDTQYF.

The rearrangement links TRBV4-3 to TRBJ1-1; D not certain. V was clipped by 0 bases and J by 1 base, with 12 bases between them. The CDR3 totals 16 residues. Germline CDR1 reads LGHNA; CDR2 reads YSLEER. Here the CDR3 DNA reads TGCGCCAGCAGCCAAGATCGCCGCTGGGCGAACACTGAAGCTTTCTTT. Translated, it gives CASSQDRRWANTEAFF.

The chain employs TRBV2 and TRBJ1-3; D perhaps matches TRBD1 (5 bases). Germline V gene sequence: CDR1 SNHLY, CDR2 FYNNEI. The length of the CDR3 is 12 residues. Between the trimmed V and J ends, which lost 8 bases and 6 bases, there was a span of 11 bases. This CDR3 is CASSEGQNTIYF. CDR3 DNA sequence: TGTGCCAGCTCCGAGGGGCAAAACACCATATATTTT.

The V call is TRBV7-8, the J call TRBJ1-5, with D hard to call. The V gene's germline CDR1 is SGHVS and CDR2 FQNEAQ. Trimming took off 5 bases at V and 5 bases at J, with 19 bases between the two ends. The CDR3 contains 16 residues. The CDR3 DNA follows: TGTGCCAGCAGCCCGGGGTACGACCCCGCTTATCAGCCCCAGCATTTT. It yields the protein CASSPGYDPAYQPQHF.

The chain is built from TRBV6-2 or TRBV6-3 and TRBJ2-2, with 11 bases identical to TRBD1. V lost 5 bases and J lost 7; bases outside the gene matches: 9. The CDR3 runs to 16 residues. Germline loops: CDR1 MNHEY, CDR2 SVGEGT. The CDR3 loop is CASSPFRDRGSGELFF. The CDR3 region has the DNA TGTGCCAGCAGTCCCTTCCGGGACAGGGGGAGCGGGGAGCTGTTTTTT.

J is TRBJ1-1 and V is TRBV28, with no clear D. Germline loops: CDR1 MDHEN, CDR2 SYDVKM. This CDR3 contains 15 residues. V dropped 8 bases and J dropped 5 bases, with 21 bases sitting between them. The DNA for the CDR3 is TGTGCCAGCGGAGGCAACAGTTTTTCGAGGACTGAAGCTTTCTTT. Its translation is CASGGNSFSRTEAFF.

The chain employs TRBV20-1 and TRBJ1-2; possible D gene TRBD1, 5 bases. This CDR3 region has 11 residues. Deletions cut 5 bases from V and 8 bases from J, with 12 bases between. The V gene's germline CDR1 is DFQATT and CDR2 SNEGSKA (reference sequence). This chain's CDR3 is CSASGRGGYTF. In DNA form, the CDR3 reads TGCAGTGCTTCGGGGCGAGGGGGCTACACCTTC.

The chain joins TRBV5-8 to TRBJ2-1; 8 bases line up with TRBD1. This CDR3 has 15 amino acids. Germline CDR1 and CDR2: SGHTS and YDEGEE. The J segment lost 6 bases and the V segment lost 4 bases, leaving 9 bases of the junction unmatched. This chain's CDR3 is CASSPRRTGSNEQFF. CDR3 coding DNA: TGTGCCAGCAGCCCTAGAAGGACAGGGAGCAATGAGCAGTTCTTC.

The CDR3 DNA sequence: TGCGCCAGCAGCCAAGTTTTCGGGGGTAACTACGAGCAGTACTTC. Encoded protein: CASSQVFGGNYEQYF. This chain joins TRBV4-3 and TRBJ2-7, with D perhaps TRBD2 (6 bases). Germline V gene sequence: CDR1 LGHNA, CDR2 YSLEER. V dropped 1 base and J dropped 3 bases, with 13 bases sitting between them. The CDR3 extends over 15 amino acids.